Reported below is one TCR beta chain. Its cognate antigen is unknown. The source of the sample is a study of beta chain features in type 1 diabetes. Study-level results: There were fewer insertions and more deletions at the VDJ junctions of type 1 diabetes patients. In all four CD4+ subsets, TCRB CDR3 length was significantly, moderately reduced in type 1 diabetes.

Germline V lookup: CDR1 LNHDA, CDR2 SQIVND (reference sequence). The CDR3 length is 14 residues. Trimming took 6 bases from V and 1 from J, leaving 11 bases between them. Expressed TCRB transcripts were sequenced after all isolated RNA was converted to cDNA. Method: immunoSEQ multiplex PCR; TCRdb's copy keeps in-frame clones and lacks some. Among 140,000 or so clones listed, about 13% were seen once. This chain uses TRBV19 with TRBJ2-3; D is unresolved. The material sequenced was central memory CD4+ T cells from blood. The receptor was isolated from a man aged 18-30 years with type 1 diabetes. This CDR3 reads CASSPMVGTDTQYF. CDR3 coding DNA: TGTGCCAGTAGCCCGATGGTCGGCACAGATACGCAGTATTTT.